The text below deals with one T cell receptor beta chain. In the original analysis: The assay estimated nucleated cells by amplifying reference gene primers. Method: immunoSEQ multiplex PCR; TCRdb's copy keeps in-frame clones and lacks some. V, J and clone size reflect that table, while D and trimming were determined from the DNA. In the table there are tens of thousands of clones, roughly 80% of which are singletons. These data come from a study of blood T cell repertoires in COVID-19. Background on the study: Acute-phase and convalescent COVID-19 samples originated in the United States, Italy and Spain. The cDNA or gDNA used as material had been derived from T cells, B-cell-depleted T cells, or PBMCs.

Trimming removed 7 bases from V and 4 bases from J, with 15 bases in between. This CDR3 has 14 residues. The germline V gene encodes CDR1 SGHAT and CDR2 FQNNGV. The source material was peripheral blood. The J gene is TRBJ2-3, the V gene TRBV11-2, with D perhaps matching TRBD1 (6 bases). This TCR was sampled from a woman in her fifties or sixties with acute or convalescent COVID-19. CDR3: CASKKGRGSDTQYF. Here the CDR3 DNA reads TGTGCCAGCAAAAAAGGCAGGGGCTCAGATACGCAGTATTTT.